This TCR beta chain was sequenced for a study of blood T cell repertoires in COVID-19. The wider study: Sites in the United States, Italy and Spain provided acute and convalescent COVID-19 samples. Nucleic acid was either cDNA or gDNA, and it came from T cells, B-cell-depleted T cells, or PBMCs.

Under the authors' procedure: Researchers report that nucleated cell counts were estimated from reference gene primer amplification. Measured with immunoSEQ multiplex PCR; TCRdb has only the in-frame clones, and not every one. The V and J calls and the clone size are those of that table, but D and trimming were determined from the DNA. The sample consists of some 220,000 clones, about 83% of them appearing once. Germline V gene data show CDR1 as MDHEN and CDR2 as SYDVKM. Trimming at V came to 6 bases and at J to 1 base, leaving 8 bases not matched to a gene. This CDR3 region has 16 residues. Sequencing was performed on peripheral blood. This chain connects TRBV28 to TRBJ1-3, with 8 bases identical to TRBD1. This TCR was recovered from a human donor in a cohort sampled during active COVID-19. CDR3 residues: CASSLDRVLSGNTIYF. In nucleotides, the CDR3 is TGTGCCAGCAGCCTGGACAGGGTTCTTTCTGGAAACACCATATATTTT.